Listed below are T cell receptor beta chains from one sample, sequenced in a study of CXCR4 blockade with PD-1 therapy in pancreatic cancer. Only in-frame clones appear in the TCRdb table, and some are missing; sequencing was by immunoSEQ multiplex PCR. The sample has some 1,800 clones, over 40% seen once; the top ten hold around 17%. Material: tumor tissue. The receptors were gathered from a human donor with pancreatic ductal adenocarcinoma. Each CDR3 is given with its conserved first and last residue.

len	v_gene	j_gene	CDR3aa
12	TRBV29-1	TRBJ1-5	CSVWTSNQPQHF
15	TRBV9	TRBJ1-1	CASRRRFLSNTEAFF
19	TRBV15	TRBJ2-2	CATSRDSSDPRLNTGELFF
13	TRBV19	TRBJ2-7	CASSVAGIYEQYF
14	TRBV4-1	TRBJ1-1	CASSQVRGGTEAFF
13	TRBV6-8	TRBJ1-5	CAVEQDPGQPQHF
14	TRBV19	TRBJ1-6	CASNSGSRVSPLHF
12	TRBV30	TRBJ2-5	CAWSVLWETQYF
14	TRBV19	TRBJ1-2	CASSPSGQREGYTF
15	TRBV6-8	TRBJ1-4	CAIAPNFATNEKLFF